This TCR beta chain was identified during a study of identical twins. The sample holds a few counts of this clonotype. The CDR3 is 14 amino acids. Germline V CDR1 and CDR2: GTSNPN, SVGIG (reference sequence). The V and J ends lost 5 bases and 5 bases, in that order; junction bases with no gene match: 5. TCRdb independently ran MiXCR on the 5' RACE reads; one entry per CDR3 protein. The profile shows under 350,000 distinct CDR3 sequences, roughly 10% of them singletons. In addition, the sample was reused for a study of yellow fever vaccine responses in identical twins.

This receptor was taken from a woman aged 18-29 years in good health. The chain uses TRBV30 and TRBJ2-2, with 10 bases lining up with TRBD1. The sequencing input was CD8+ T cells sorted from blood. The CDR3 is CAWAPGQGTGELFF. DNA for the CDR3: TGTGCCTGGGCCCCGGGACAGGGGACCGGGGAGCTGTTTTTT.